The T cell receptor (beta chain) described here comes from a study of blood T cell repertoires in COVID-19. Germline values: CDR1 SNHLY, CDR2 FYNNEI. The CDR3 runs to 16 residues. Trimming cost V 6 bases and J 2 bases, with 19 bases left between them. The data were produced by immunoSEQ multiplex PCR, yet TCRdb's version contains in-frame clones alone and is incomplete. The profile shows 130,000 or so clones, almost 85% of them singletons. This rearrangement joins TRBV2 to TRBJ2-5; D gene ambiguous. This TCR came from a man aged 60-69 years with acute or convalescent COVID-19. Material for sequencing was peripheral blood. In DNA form, the CDR3 reads TGTGCCAGCAGAAACCAACTGACAAGATTACAAGAGACCCAGTACTTC. Protein sequence: CASRNQLTRLQETQYF.